This T cell receptor (beta chain) was sequenced in a study of OX40 agonist ivuxolimab in advanced cancers. Study background: All patients had ivuxolimab intravenously every 2 weeks at 0.01 to 10 mg/kg. General study findings and limits: At doses 0.1 to 3.0 mg/kg, CD4+ and CD8+ clones expanded. Low normalized T-cell clonal expansion was also seen in some nonresponders.

The V end lost 5 bases, the J end lost 6 bases, and 13 bases lay between the germline ends. In germline, CDR1 is SEHNR, CDR2 FQNEAQ (reference sequence). The CDR3 runs to 13 residues. Measured with immunoSEQ multiplex PCR; TCRdb has only the in-frame clones, and not every one. Here the sample spans 65,000 or so clones, roughly 87% being singletons. Note on this clone: What it recognizes is unknown.

The sequence derives from an adult with an advanced solid tumor such as melanoma, head and neck, liver or kidney cancer. Sequencing was performed on CD4+ or CD8+ T cells sorted from blood, taken in a trial of the OX40 agonist ivuxolimab. The chain links TRBV7-9 to TRBJ1-1; D ambiguous. This CDR3 reads CASSTMKKAEAFF. In DNA form, the CDR3 reads TGTGCCAGCAGCACGATGAAAAAGGCTGAAGCTTTCTTT.